Reported below is one T cell receptor beta chain. The antigen remains undetermined. The data originate from a study of cytomegalovirus exposure and HLA in healthy donors. Though probably carrying unrecorded immune exposures, donors were nominally healthy at sampling. CDR1 and CDR2 (germline): MRHNA, SNTAGT. The CDR3 is 12 amino acids. V was cut by 8 bases and J by 7 bases, with 9 bases left in between. Points from the study as a whole: Whilst most TCR sequences proved rare, a subset of public TCRs occurred across many donors.

The PCR contained 60 Vbeta and 13 Jbeta primers. Sequencing was performed with immunoSEQ multiplex PCR; in TCRdb, only in-frame clones are kept and a portion is missing. The sample carries about 160,000 clones, about 80% recorded once. Sequenced input: PBMCs. This sequence joins TRBV6-4 and TRBJ1-6, with D possibly TRBD1 on 5 matching bases. The sequence was obtained from a young man in good health and CMV-seropositive. CDR3 bases: TGTGCCAGCGGCACAGGAAATTCACCCCTCCACTTT. Translation: CASGTGNSPLHF.